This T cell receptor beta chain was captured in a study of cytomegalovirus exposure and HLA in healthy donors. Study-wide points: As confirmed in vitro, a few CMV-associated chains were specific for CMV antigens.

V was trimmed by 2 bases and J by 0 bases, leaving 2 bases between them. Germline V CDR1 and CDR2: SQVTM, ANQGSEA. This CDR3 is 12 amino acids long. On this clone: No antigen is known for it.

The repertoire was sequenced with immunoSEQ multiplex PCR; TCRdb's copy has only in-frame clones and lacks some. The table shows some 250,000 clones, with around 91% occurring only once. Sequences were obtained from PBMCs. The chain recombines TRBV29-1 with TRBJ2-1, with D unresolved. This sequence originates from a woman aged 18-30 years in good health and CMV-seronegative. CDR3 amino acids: CSVEYSYNEQFF. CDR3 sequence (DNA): TGCAGCGTTGAATACTCCTACAATGAGCAGTTCTTC.